The 6 T cell receptor beta chains below were found in one sample sequenced in a study of human T cells and chemical hapten exposure. Time point meaning: patch test 2, 6 weeks after DPC sensitization. As to treatment: therapeutic diphenylcyclopropenone sensitization with weekly scalp DPC. Using its own MiXCR run on the RACE reads, TCRdb lists one record per CDR3 protein. The table includes some 42,000 distinct CDR3 sequences, around 8.9% detected once. The material was whole blood, obtained in connection with sensitization to the hapten diphenylcyclopropenone (DPC). Every receptor here comes from a woman between 35 and 50 years old with alopecia areata. Some clones in this sample may be carry-over from other donors' samples.

This clonotype was observed many times. This rearrangement joins TRBV6-5 to TRBJ2-5; D is unclear. The germline CDR1 and CDR2 sequences are MNHEY and SVGAGI. This CDR3 has 15 residues. V was shortened by 6 bases and J by 3 bases, with 17 bases between the two germline ends. The CDR3 region has the DNA TGTGCCAGCAGCCCGTGGGTCCTTGCGAAAGAGACCCAGTACTTC. Its protein product is CASSPWVLAKETQYF.

The table lists this clonotype with many counts. The chain carries TRBV6-2 or TRBV6-3 and TRBJ2-7, with D perhaps TRBD1 (6 bases). Germline CDR1 MNHEY, CDR2 SVGEGT. Trimming took off 0 bases at V and 1 base at J, with 10 bases between the two ends. The CDR3 length is 15 residues. CDR3 in DNA: TGTGCCAGCAGTTACTCGACAGGAGAGTCCTACGAGCAGTACTTC. Residues: CASSYSTGESYEQYF.

The chain is built from TRBV4-3 and TRBJ2-7; 10 nucleotides line up with TRBD1. CDR3 size: 15 residues. The germline gives CDR1 LGHNA, CDR2 YSLEER. V shed 4 bases, J shed 7 bases, and the junction held 10 bases outside the gene matches. CDR3 protein: CASSPGTGDPQEQYF. In nucleotides, the CDR3 is TGCGCCAGCAGCCCTGGGACAGGGGATCCGCAAGAGCAGTACTTC.

The sample holds many counts of this clonotype. The junction departs from germline at one end; a sequencing error may be responsible. V and J are TRBV9 and TRBJ2-4; 9 nucleotides match TRBD2. The CDR3 extends over 15 amino acids. The V gene's germline CDR1 is SGDLS and CDR2 YYNGEE. CDR3 sequence (DNA): TGTGCCAGCAGCGCCCTAGCGGGGACTAAAAGCATTCAGTACTTC. It encodes CASSALAGTKSIQYF.

This clonotype has at least ten counts. The chain couples TRBV7-9 to TRBJ1-1; TRBD1 is a possible D gene (5 bases). The ends were cut back, 7 bases at V and 0 bases at J, with 21 bases in the middle. Germline-derived CDR1 and CDR2 are SEHNR and FQNEAQ (reference sequence). This CDR3 has 17 amino acids. CDR3: CASTFFGTGNMNTEAFF. The CDR3 coding sequence is TGTGCCAGCACCTTCTTCGGGACCGGCAATATGAACACTGAAGCTTTCTTT.

In its sample, this clonotype was seen many times. The rearrangement uses TRBV7-9 and TRBJ2-5; 14 bases align to TRBD2. The CDR3 extends over 17 amino acids. V gave up 4 bases and J gave up 3 bases; unmatched junction bases: 7. CDR1 SEHNR and CDR2 FQNEAQ come from the germline V gene (reference sequence). CDR3 protein: CASSSGTSGGREETQYF. DNA for the CDR3: TGTGCCAGCAGCTCCGGGACTAGCGGGGGTCGTGAAGAGACCCAGTACTTC.